A single sample gave rise to the 20 T cell receptor beta chains below, sequenced in a study of metastatic and nonmetastatic thyroid tumors. TCRdb re-called the PCR reads via MiXCR. The sample shows around 31,000 clones, 15% to 20% of them seen only once. Patients had received no treatment of any kind before thyroid surgery. Input material: blood. These receptors all come from a female donor with papillary thyroid cancer or a benign thyroid nodule (not recorded which). Some clones in this sample may be carry-over from other donors' samples.

The chain links TRBV6-1 to TRBJ1-1, with 8 nucleotides matching TRBD1. In germline, CDR1 is MNHNS, CDR2 SASEGT. Trimming removed 5 bases from V and 10 bases from J; junction bases left unmatched: 9. CDR3 length: 13 amino acids. The CDR3: CASSRTTGERAFF. The CDR3 region has the DNA TGTGCCAGCAGTCGGACGACAGGGGAGAGAGCTTTCTTT.

This clone showed up many times. This chain joins TRBV3-1 and TRBJ1-1; D remains unclear. V lost 6 bases, J lost 0 bases, and 11 bases lay in between. Germline values: CDR1 LGHDT, CDR2 YNNKEL (reference sequence). The CDR3 consists of 14 residues. The CDR3 reads CASSTFGVNTEAFF. Written as DNA, the CDR3 is TGTGCCAGCAGTACATTCGGGGTGAACACTGAAGCTTTCTTT.

There are a few counts of this clone. The chain employs TRBV27 and TRBJ2-1; D is uncertain. The length of the CDR3 is 14 residues. Trimming cost V 5 bases and J 4 bases, with 12 bases left between them. CDR1 is MNHEY and CDR2 is SMNVEV in the germline V gene (reference sequence). The CDR3 region is CASSNRYDYNEQFF. Written as DNA, the CDR3 is TGTGCCAGCAGTAACCGTTACGATTACAATGAGCAGTTCTTC.

The V gene is TRBV11-1, the J gene TRBJ1-2, with unresolved D. The CDR3 extends over 13 amino acids. Trimming removed 8 bases from V and 5 bases from J, with 15 bases in between. Germline V CDR1 and CDR2: SGHAT, FQDESV (reference sequence). CDR3 nucleotides: TGTGCCAGCGTCTTTGGCAGGAGTTATGGCTACACCTTC. Its protein is CASVFGRSYGYTF.

Regarding this clone: Possible read error: a much larger clone is one base away. The chain employs TRBV3-1 and TRBJ2-5; TRBD2 might be the D (5 bases). With 4 bases removed from V and 2 bases from J, the gap between germline ends came to 20 bases. Germline assignment: CDR1 LGHDT and CDR2 YNNKEL (reference sequence). The CDR3 runs to 17 residues. Here the CDR3 reads CASSPPVLGPLQETQYF. CDR3 DNA: TGTGCCAGCAGCCCGCCTGTACTAGGTCCCCTTCAAGAGACCCAGTACTTC.

This clone has a count of ten or more. The chain is built from TRBV18 and TRBJ1-5; D gene uncertain. This CDR3 has 16 residues. V lost 2 bases and J 0 bases, leaving 11 bases between the germline ends. The germline V gene encodes CDR1 KGHSH and CDR2 LQKENI. This CDR3 is CASSPGNPNSNQPQHF. The CDR3 DNA is TGTGCCAGCTCACCAGGGAATCCCAATAGCAATCAGCCCCAGCATTTT.

The CDR3 here is CASSFGDRVYGYTF. The CDR3 bases are TGTGCCAGCAGCTTCGGCGACAGGGTCTATGGCTACACCTTC. The J gene is TRBJ1-2, the V gene TRBV7-8; 7 nucleotides match TRBD1. CDR1 and CDR2 from the germline V gene are SGHVS and FQNEAQ. Trimming cost V 3 bases and J 4 bases; bases outside gene matches: 5. CDR3 length: 14 residues.

This chain joins TRBV6-1 and TRBJ2-7, with TRBD1 matching over 8 bases. J was trimmed by 5 bases and V by 7 bases; bases with no gene match: 7. CDR3 size: 13 residues. The germline V gene encodes CDR1 MNHNS and CDR2 SASEGT. CDR3 sequence reads: CASKTGDRNEQYF. The DNA for the CDR3 is TGTGCCAGCAAGACAGGGGACCGCAACGAGCAGTACTTC.

This clone has at least ten counts. This chain uses TRBV28 with TRBJ1-1; a weak D match, TRBD1 (6 bases). Trimming left V 1 base short and J 3 bases short, with 6 bases between. This CDR3 comprises 13 residues. Germline V gene data show CDR1 as MDHEN and CDR2 as SYDVKM. CDR3 DNA sequence: TGTGCCAGCAGTTTATACAGGGACACTGAAGCTTTCTTT. It specifies CASSLYRDTEAFF.

This clone was recorded at least ten times. The V and J genes are TRBV4-1 and TRBJ1-2; 9 nucleotides match TRBD1. Germline V CDR1 and CDR2: MGHRA, YSYEKL. Germline trimming cut 1 base from V and 8 bases from J; bases unmatched to any gene: 2. The length of the CDR3 is 13 residues. DNA of the CDR3: TGCGCCAGCAGCCAAGTTACAGGGGGCGGCTACACCTTC. This translates into CASSQVTGGGYTF.

This clone was detected ten times or more. The J gene is TRBJ2-2, the V gene TRBV5-4; tentatively, D is TRBD1 (5 bases). This CDR3 is 16 amino acids long. Germline V gives CDR1 SGHNT, CDR2 YYREEE (reference sequence). V lost 4 bases and J 6 bases, leaving 19 bases between the germline ends. The CDR3 nucleotides are TGTGCCAGCAGCCGACCGCAGGGTCTAGAGTCCGGGGAGCTGTTTTTT. Its protein product is CASSRPQGLESGELFF.

At least ten counts were recorded for this clone. The V and J genes are TRBV11-1 and TRBJ2-3, with TRBD1 identical over 8 bases. With V trimmed by 5 bases and J by 4 bases, 11 bases remained unmatched. CDR3 size: 16 residues. The germline V gene has CDR1 SGHAT and CDR2 FQDESV (reference sequence). CDR3 loop: CASSTQETGVPDTQYF. The CDR3 nucleotides are TGTGCCAGCAGCACACAAGAGACAGGGGTCCCAGATACGCAGTATTTT.

Comment on this clone: A read error may explain this, as a much larger clone is one base away. The chain employs TRBV11-1 and TRBJ2-3; 8 bases align to TRBD2. Germline loops: CDR1 SGHAT, CDR2 FQDESV (reference sequence). The CDR3 sequence is 16 residues long. The junction had 6 bases not matched to a gene; V was cut back by 2 bases and J by 2 bases. The CDR3: CASSLYSGGSTDTQYF. The CDR3 DNA sequence: TGTGCCAGCAGCTTATACTCGGGGGGGTCCACAGATACGCAGTATTTT. Full variable domain (outside the CDR3, taken from reference TRBV11-1 and TRBJ2-3): EAEVAQSPRYKITEKSQAVAFWCDPISGHATLYWYRQILGQGPELLVQFQDESVVDDSQLPKDRFSAERLKGVDSTLKIQPAELGDSAMYLCASSLYSGGSTDTQYFGPGTRLTVL.

This clone was counted a few times. No conserved phenylalanine or tryptophan is present at the end of the CDR3, so a read error is the likely explanation. Because the CDR3's place on the DNA is in doubt, the DNA is left out and the CDR3 is given as listed by TCRdb. This chain joins TRBV6-4 and TRBJ1-2. CDR1 is MRHNA, CDR2 SNTAGT, per germline. Ends included, the CDR3 has 12 residues. CDR3 loop: CATYRYHERLHL.

This clone was seen ten or more times. This chain links TRBV6-1 with TRBJ2-2, with D uncertain. The ends were cut back, 4 bases at V and 0 bases at J, with 3 bases in the middle. This CDR3 region has 13 residues. CDR1 and CDR2 (germline): MNHNS, SASEGT. The CDR3 coding sequence is TGTGCCAGCAGTGGAGCGAACACCGGGGAGCTGTTTTTT. Amino acid sequence: CASSGANTGELFF.

The rearrangement links TRBV7-6 to TRBJ1-6, with D hard to call. Trimming pared 5 bases from V and 12 bases from J, leaving 14 bases between. The V gene's germline CDR1 is SGHVS and CDR2 FNYEAQ. CDR3 size: 13 residues. Here the CDR3 reads CASSLSKRKPLHF. The CDR3 DNA sequence: TGTGCCAGCAGCCTCAGCAAAAGAAAACCCCTCCACTTT.

This clone was detected a few times. The rearrangement uses TRBV9 and TRBJ2-1; 7 nucleotides agree with TRBD2. Germline V gives CDR1 SGDLS, CDR2 YYNGEE. J lost 6 bases, V lost 1 base, and 10 bases had no gene match. The CDR3 is made up of 16 amino acids. CDR3 nucleotide sequence: TGTGCCAGCAGCGTAACCGCGGGAGTCGGGAGCAATGAGCAGTTCTTC. This encodes CASSVTAGVGSNEQFF. Together with reference TRBV9 and TRBJ2-1, the CDR3 gives the full variable domain: DSGVTQTPKHLITATGQRVTLRCSPRSGDLSVYWYQQSLDQGLQFLIQYYNGEERAKGNILERFSAQQFPDLHSELNLSSLELGDSALYFCASSVTAGVGSNEQFFGPGTRLTVL.

Ten or more counts support this clone. The rearrangement links TRBV3-1 to TRBJ2-1; weak D call: TRBD1 (6 bases). Germline lookup yields CDR1 LGHDT and CDR2 YNNKEL (reference sequence). CDR3 length: 14 amino acids. The V end lost 3 bases, the J end lost 5 bases, and 11 bases lay between the germline ends. Here the CDR3 reads CASSQSWGHNEQFF. For the CDR3, the DNA is TGTGCCAGCAGCCAGAGTTGGGGGCACAATGAGCAGTTCTTC.

The table lists this clone with a few counts. V and J are TRBV28 and TRBJ1-5; maybe TRBD1 (6 bases). CDR3 length: 13 amino acids. CDR1 MDHEN and CDR2 SYDVKM come from the germline V gene. The V end was cut by 9 bases, the J end by 6 bases, with 15 bases between. CDR3 DNA: TGTGCCAGGCTTAGGCAGGGGATTCAGCCCCAGCATTTT. The encoded protein is CARLRQGIQPQHF.

This clone has at least ten counts. The same CDR3 arises from other DNA sequences in this sample as well. CDR3 amino acids: CASSDRYTGELFF. The DNA of the CDR3 is TGTGCCAGCAGTGACAGGTACACCGGGGAGCTGTTTTTT. The chain employs TRBV6-4 and TRBJ2-2, with no clear D. The V end was cut by 2 bases, the J end by 3 bases, with 4 bases between. CDR1 MRHNA and CDR2 SNTAGT come from the germline V gene. The CDR3 extends over 13 amino acids.